The present TCR beta chain was sequenced within a study of OX40 agonist ivuxolimab in advanced cancers. As for the study in general: Enrollees could have had prior anti-PD-1, anti-PD-L1 or anti-CTLA-4 therapy, which under 50% had received. The study's findings and limits: Low normalized T-cell clonal expansion was also seen in some nonresponders. CD8+ T cells (on average) carried more expanded clones than CD4+ T cells.

TCRdb's copy holds only in-frame clones and misses some; the assay was immunoSEQ multiplex PCR. The sample records 25,000 to 35,000 clones, more than 70% being singletons. CDR3 size: 15 residues. Looked up from germline, CDR1 is SGHDN and CDR2 is FVKESK. Trimming stripped 1 base from V and 2 bases from J, with 10 bases between. Exclusion of a patient followed from autoimmune disease history or systemic immunosuppression. As to this clone: The antigen is not known.

Sequencing was performed on CD4+ or CD8+ T cells sorted from blood, taken in a trial of the OX40 agonist ivuxolimab. The TCR comes from an adult with an advanced solid tumor such as melanoma, head and neck, liver or kidney cancer. The chain carries TRBV14 and TRBJ2-3; no clear D. CDR3 bases: TGTGCCAGCAGCCAAGCGGAAACCCTCACAGATACGCAGTATTTT. Translated, it gives CASSQAETLTDTQYF.